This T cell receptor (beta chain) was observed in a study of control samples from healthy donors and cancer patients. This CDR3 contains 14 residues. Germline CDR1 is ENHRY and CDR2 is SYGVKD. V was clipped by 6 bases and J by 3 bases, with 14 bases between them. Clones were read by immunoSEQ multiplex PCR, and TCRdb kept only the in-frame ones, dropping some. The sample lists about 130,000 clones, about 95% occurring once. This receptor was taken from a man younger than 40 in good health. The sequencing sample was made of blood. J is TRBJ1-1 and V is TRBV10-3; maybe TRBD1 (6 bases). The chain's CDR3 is CAIRQGWGDTEAFF. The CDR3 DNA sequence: TGTGCCATCAGGCAGGGGTGGGGCGACACTGAAGCTTTCTTT.